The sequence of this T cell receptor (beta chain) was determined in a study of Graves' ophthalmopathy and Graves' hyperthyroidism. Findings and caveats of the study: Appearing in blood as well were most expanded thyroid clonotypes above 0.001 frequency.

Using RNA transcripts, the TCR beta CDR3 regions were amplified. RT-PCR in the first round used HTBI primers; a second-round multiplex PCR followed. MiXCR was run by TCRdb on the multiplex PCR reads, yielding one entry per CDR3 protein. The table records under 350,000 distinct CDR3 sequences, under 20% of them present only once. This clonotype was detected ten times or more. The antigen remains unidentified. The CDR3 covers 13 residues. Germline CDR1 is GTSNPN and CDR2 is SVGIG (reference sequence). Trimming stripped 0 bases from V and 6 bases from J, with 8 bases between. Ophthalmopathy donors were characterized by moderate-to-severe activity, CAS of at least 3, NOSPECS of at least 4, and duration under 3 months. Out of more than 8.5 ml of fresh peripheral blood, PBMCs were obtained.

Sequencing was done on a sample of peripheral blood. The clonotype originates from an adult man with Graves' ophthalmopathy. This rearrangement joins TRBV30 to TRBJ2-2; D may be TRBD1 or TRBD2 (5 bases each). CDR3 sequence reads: CAWSVGGPGELFF. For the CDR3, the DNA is TGTGCCTGGAGTGTTGGGGGTCCCGGGGAGCTGTTTTTT.